The clone carrying this TCR beta chain was seen more than once but under ten times. The sample comes from a study of PD-1 blockade in classical Hodgkin lymphoma. Using immunoSEQ multiplex PCR, the repertoire was profiled, and TCRdb retains in-frame clones only, with some absent. The sample lists 25,000 to 35,000 clones; approximately 78% were seen once. Time point described: cycle 4 day 1 (C4D1), after six to seven weeks of nivolumab. There was relapse after autologous stem cell transplantation in every patient, and there was variation in brentuximab vedotin exposure. Negative selection with magnetic separation was used to purify CD4+ T cells from thawed PBMCs. Germline V gives CDR1 WSHSY, CDR2 SAAADI. Trimming stripped 8 bases from V and 8 bases from J, with 12 bases between. The CDR3 spans 12 residues.

This receptor was taken from a human donor with classical Hodgkin lymphoma. The V and J genes are TRBV10-2 and TRBJ1-4, with unresolved D. Material: CD4+ T cells from blood, obtained before the fourth cycle of nivolumab. The CDR3 protein is CASARLGEKLFF. The DNA of the CDR3 is TGCGCCAGCGCAAGACTCGGGGAAAAACTGTTTTTT.